Listed below are T cell receptor beta chains from one sample, sequenced in a study of cytomegalovirus exposure and HLA in healthy donors. Sequencing used immunoSEQ multiplex PCR; TCRdb keeps in-frame clones, though not all of them. This table has fewer than 100,000 clones, 7.5% to 8.5% appearing once. The sequenced sample was PBMCs. These TCRs come from a man in his forties or fifties in good health and CMV-seronegative. CDR3s include the opening cysteine and the closing phenylalanine or tryptophan. A D gene is named only where the DNA matches it firmly. Not every row has a clone size; where given, it reads once, few, many or a size class.

j_gene | d_gene | v_gene | abundance | CDR3aa | CDR3nt
TRBJ1-1 | TRBD1 | TRBV4-2 | . | CASSQGQGHLMNTEAFF | TGTGCCAGCAGCCAGGGACAGGGGCACCTTATGAACACTGAAGCTTTCTTT
TRBJ2-7 | TRBD1 | TRBV29-1 | few | CSVGGQGTSHEQYF | TGCAGCGTCGGAGGACAGGGGACTTCTCACGAGCAGTACTTC
TRBJ1-2 | . | TRBV20-1 | . | CSADSFYGYTF | TGCAGTGCGGACAGCTTTTATGGCTACACCTTC
TRBJ2-1 | . | TRBV9 | few | CASSADGRDYNEQFF | TGTGCCAGCAGCGCGGACGGGCGGGATTACAATGAGCAGTTCTTC
TRBJ2-1 | . | TRBV2 | . | CASGRDVMDEQFF | TGTGCCAGCGGGCGGGACGTGATGGATGAGCAGTTCTTC
TRBJ2-4 | TRBD1 | TRBV19 | . | CASSMATGTGARGAKNIQYF | TGTGCCAGTAGTATGGCCACCGGGACAGGGGCGAGGGGAGCCAAAAACATTCAGTACTTC
TRBJ2-7 | . | TRBV4-1 | . | CASSQAQGHEQYF | TGCGCCAGCAGCCAAGCCCAGGGCCACGAGCAGTACTTC
TRBJ2-7 | TRBD2 | TRBV7-6 | . | CASSRTSAYEQYF | TGTGCCAGCAGCCGGACTAGCGCCTACGAGCAGTACTTC
TRBJ2-5 | TRBD2 | TRBV5-5 | . | CASDQGAGGGYGTQYF | TGTGCCAGCGATCAAGGGGCGGGAGGAGGCTATGGGACCCAGTACTTC
TRBJ2-1 | TRBD2 | TRBV7-2 | . | CASGQRESYNEQFF | TGTGCCAGCGGGCAGCGGGAGAGTTACAATGAGCAGTTCTTC
TRBJ2-5 | . | TRBV5-1 | few | CASSLGVGGATRQETQYF | TGCGCCAGCAGCTTGGGAGTTGGGGGGGCCACCCGTCAAGAGACCCAGTACTTC
TRBJ1-6 | . | TRBV19 | . | CASSIRSGTLNSPLHF | TGTGCCAGTAGTATCAGATCCGGGACATTAAATTCACCCCTCCACTTT
TRBJ2-7 | TRBD1 | TRBV28 | . | CASSSMTGKPYEQYF | TGTGCCAGCAGTTCCATGACAGGGAAACCCTACGAGCAGTACTTC
TRBJ2-6 | TRBD1 | TRBV19 | few | CASSVAGGASGANVLTF | TGTGCCAGTAGTGTGGCAGGGGGAGCCTCGGGGGCCAACGTCCTGACTTTC
TRBJ2-1 | TRBD1 | TRBV7-2 | once | CASSLKGQGNNEQFF | TGTGCCAGCAGCTTAAAAGGACAGGGGAACAATGAGCAGTTCTTC
TRBJ1-1 | TRBD1 | TRBV5-1 | . | CASSLYRTGGDTEAFF | TGCGCCAGCAGCTTGTATAGGACAGGGGGCGACACTGAAGCTTTCTTT
TRBJ2-7 | . | TRBV4-2 | . | CASSRFRDSYEQYF | TGTGCCAGCAGCCGATTCCGGGACTCCTACGAGCAGTACTTC
TRBJ2-3 | TRBD1 | TRBV29-1 | few | CSVASGQGALHADTQYF | TGCAGCGTTGCCTCGGGACAGGGGGCGCTTCATGCAGATACGCAGTATTTT
TRBJ2-1 | TRBD2 | TRBV11-2 | few | CASSLIGSGGGNEQFF | TGTGCCAGCAGCTTAATTGGTAGCGGGGGTGGGAATGAGCAGTTCTTC
TRBJ2-7 | TRBD2 | TRBV5-4 | few | CASSSLGGSSYEQYF | TGTGCCAGCAGCTCCCTCGGGGGGTCCTCCTACGAGCAGTACTTC
TRBJ2-2 | TRBD2 | TRBV6-1 | . | CASSRGETGELFF | TGTGCCAGCAGTCGGGGGGAAACCGGGGAGCTGTTTTTT
TRBJ2-2 | . | TRBV6-4 | few | CASSEYRGTGELFF | TGTGCCAGCAGTGAATACCGCGGCACCGGGGAGCTGTTTTTT
TRBJ2-1 | . | TRBV29-1 | few | CSVLEAEQFF | TGCAGCGTCCTCGAGGCTGAGCAGTTCTTC
TRBJ2-7 | TRBD2 | TRBV7-9 | few | CASSFLTVTSGKMEQYF | TGTGCCAGCAGCTTTTTAACCGTGACTAGCGGGAAAATGGAGCAGTACTTC